Following are 14 T cell receptor beta chains from one sample sequenced in a study of spatial heterogeneity in lung cancer. From the 5' RACE reads, TCRdb called clonotypes with MiXCR, one entry per CDR3 protein. This sample has 15,000 to 20,000 distinct CDR3 sequences, with 6% to 7.5% found just once. Points from the study as a whole: The study found that expanded intratumoral alpha and beta TCR counts tracked tumor mutation counts.

No cognate antigen is known for these TCRs. Time point meaning: sample taken at primary tumor resection. Specimen: lung tumor tissue, collected at surgery. Receptor source: a female donor with early-stage non-small cell lung cancer.

This clonotype was recorded many times. This chain joins TRBV2 and TRBJ1-2; D perhaps matches TRBD1 (6 bases). Trimming left V 8 bases short and J 3 bases short, with 19 bases between. Looked up from germline, CDR1 is SNHLY and CDR2 is FYNNEI. The CDR3 is 15 residues long. CDR3 in DNA: TGTGCCAGCTCCGACGGGGGGGCTACGGACTATGGCTACACCTTC. Amino acids: CASSDGGATDYGYTF.

This clonotype occurred many times. The V call is TRBV7-3, the J call TRBJ2-5, with TRBD1 matching over 10 bases. In germline, CDR1 is SGHTA, CDR2 FQGTGA. The CDR3 is made up of 15 amino acids. Germline trimming cut 2 bases from V and 3 bases from J; bases unmatched to any gene: 3. Here the CDR3 reads CASSLATGGKETQYF. DNA for the CDR3: TGTGCCAGCAGCTTAGCGACAGGGGGCAAAGAGACCCAGTACTTC.

This clonotype was picked up many times. V gene TRBV5-1 combines with J gene TRBJ1-6; 8 bases align to TRBD1. The trim removed 0 bases at V and 9 bases at J, leaving 8 bases unmatched. CDR1 and CDR2 from the germline V gene are SGHRS and YFSETQ. The CDR3 loop spans 16 amino acids. The CDR3 DNA reads TGCGCCAGCAGCTTGGAGCCAGGGGGCTTAGGTTCACCCCTCCACTTT. It codes for CASSLEPGGLGSPLHF.

This clonotype was found many times. This chain uses TRBV20-1 with TRBJ1-2; 7 positions agree with TRBD1. CDR3 length: 14 amino acids. The V gene's germline CDR1 is DFQATT and CDR2 SNEGSKA (reference sequence). Trimming cost V 0 bases and J 3 bases; bases outside gene matches: 4. The CDR3 reads CSARDRQGHYGYTF. The CDR3 region has the DNA TGCAGTGCTAGAGACAGACAGGGTCACTATGGCTACACCTTC.

This clonotype was seen at least ten times. The junction departs from the called germline gene at one end, perhaps through a read error. The rearrangement links TRBV2 to TRBJ1-1; 9 nucleotides agree with TRBD1. This CDR3 is built from 18 residues. Per germline, CDR1 SNHLY and CDR2 FYNNEI. The CDR3 loop reads CASREVPGQGPKNTEAFF. Here the CDR3 DNA reads TGTGCCAGCAGAGAAGTCCCGGGACAGGGACCTAAGAACACTGAAGCTTTCTTT.

This clonotype appeared a few times. This chain links TRBV9 with TRBJ1-2, with D unresolved. V was shortened by 3 bases and J by 8 bases, with 8 bases between the two germline ends. This CDR3 has 11 residues. Germline V gene data show CDR1 as SGDLS and CDR2 as YYNGEE. The CDR3 loop reads CASSGSAGYTF. CDR3 nucleotide sequence: TGTGCCAGCAGCGGTTCGGCGGGCTACACCTTC.

This clonotype was picked up many times. The chain employs TRBV30 and TRBJ2-1; 7 nucleotides align to TRBD2. Unmatched junction bases numbered 3, after V lost 1 base and J lost 0 bases. CDR3 length: 15 residues. The germline V gene has CDR1 GTSNPN and CDR2 SVGIG (reference sequence). The CDR3 reads CAWSDGGSSYNEQFF. Written as DNA, the CDR3 is TGTGCCTGGAGTGACGGGGGGAGCTCCTACAATGAGCAGTTCTTC.

This clonotype was seen only a few times. The V and J genes are TRBV29-1 and TRBJ2-3, with D possibly called TRBD1 or TRBD2 (6 bases each). The germline V and J ends were trimmed by 7 bases and 2 bases, with 22 bases remaining between them. This CDR3 is 16 amino acids long. Germline loops: CDR1 SQVTM, CDR2 ANQGSEA. CDR3 DNA sequence: TGCAGCGCCCGGGGGATCCCAGGGGAAGCCACAGATACGCAGTATTTT. Translating gives CSARGIPGEATDTQYF.

Many counts were recorded for this clonotype. The chain has TRBV7-2 and TRBJ2-1, with 10 positions matching TRBD1. Looked up from germline, CDR1 is SGHTA and CDR2 is FQGNSA. J gave up 12 bases and V 3 bases, and 5 bases lay outside the gene matches. The CDR3 consists of 13 residues. CDR3 sequence (DNA): TGTGCCAGCAGCTTGACAGGGGGCGCCGGGCAGTTCTTC. It yields the protein CASSLTGGAGQFF.

This clonotype was recorded at least ten times. The genes are TRBV28 and TRBJ2-1; TRBD2 matches at 9 bases. Germline assignment: CDR1 MDHEN and CDR2 SYDVKM. V was clipped by 7 bases and J by 7 bases; unmatched bases: 8. The CDR3 loop spans 14 amino acids. The CDR3 loop is CASKSGGKGNEQFF. CDR3 nucleotides: TGTGCCAGCAAAAGCGGGGGGAAGGGGAATGAGCAGTTCTTC.

Many counts were recorded for this clonotype. This chain joins TRBV18 and TRBJ2-6, with D perhaps matching TRBD1 (6 bases). CDR3 length: 18 amino acids. The germline gives CDR1 KGHSH, CDR2 LQKENI. The V and J ends lost 6 bases and 0 bases respectively, with 18 bases between them. Here the CDR3 DNA reads TGTGCCAGCTCCTCTATTTCAGGGGCATCCTCTGGGGCCAACGTCCTGACTTTC. It encodes CASSSISGASSGANVLTF.

This clonotype was seen at least ten times. The chain uses TRBV5-1 and TRBJ2-5; 7 nucleotides line up with TRBD2. Germline trimming cut 4 bases from V and 1 base from J; bases unmatched to any gene: 7. CDR1 is SGHRS, CDR2 YFSETQ, per germline. The CDR3 is 15 residues long. The CDR3 region has the DNA TGCGCCAGCAGCGGGGAGGGGTATTCCCAAGAGACCCAGTACTTC. The encoded protein is CASSGEGYSQETQYF.

This clonotype occurred many times. V usage is TRBV28 and J usage is TRBJ2-5, with 7 nucleotides matching TRBD2. Germline V gene sequence: CDR1 MDHEN, CDR2 SYDVKM. Losses at the gene ends were 3 bases for V and 1 base for J; bases not matched to a gene: 8. CDR3 length: 16 amino acids. The CDR3 is CASSLGWGGPQETQYF. CDR3 DNA sequence: TGTGCCAGCAGTTTGGGGTGGGGGGGACCCCAAGAGACCCAGTACTTC.

This clonotype was counted at least ten times. The chain links TRBV7-8 to TRBJ2-5; D unresolved. The CDR3 consists of 13 residues. V was pared by 5 bases and J by 4 bases, with 11 bases between. Germline CDR1 is SGHVS and CDR2 is FQNEAQ. The CDR3: CASSLVGRETQYF. CDR3 in DNA: TGTGCCAGCAGCCTCGTCGGCCGAGAGACCCAGTACTTC.